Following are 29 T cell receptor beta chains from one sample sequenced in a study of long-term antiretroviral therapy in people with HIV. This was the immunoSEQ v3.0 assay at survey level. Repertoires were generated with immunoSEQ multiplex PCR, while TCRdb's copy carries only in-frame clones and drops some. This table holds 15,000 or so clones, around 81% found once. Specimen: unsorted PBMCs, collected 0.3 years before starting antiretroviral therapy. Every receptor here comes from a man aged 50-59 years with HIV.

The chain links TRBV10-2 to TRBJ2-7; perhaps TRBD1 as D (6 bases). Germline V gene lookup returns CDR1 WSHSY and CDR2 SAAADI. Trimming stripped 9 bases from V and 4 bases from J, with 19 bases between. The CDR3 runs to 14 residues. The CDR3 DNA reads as TGCGCCAGTACCGGGGACACCTACGGGTACGAGCAGTACTTC. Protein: CASTGDTYGYEQYF.

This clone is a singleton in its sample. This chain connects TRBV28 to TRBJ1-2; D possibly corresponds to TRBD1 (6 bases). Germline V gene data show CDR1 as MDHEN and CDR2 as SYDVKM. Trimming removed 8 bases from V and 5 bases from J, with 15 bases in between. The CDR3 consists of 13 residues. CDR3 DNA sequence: TGTGCCAGCGGCCAGACAGGAAGGTATGGCTACACCTTC. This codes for CASGQTGRYGYTF.

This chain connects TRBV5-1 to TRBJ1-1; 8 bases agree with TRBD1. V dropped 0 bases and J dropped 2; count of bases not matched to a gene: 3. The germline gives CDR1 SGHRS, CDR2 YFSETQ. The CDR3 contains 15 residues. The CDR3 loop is CASSLEGTGNTEAFF. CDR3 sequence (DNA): TGCGCCAGCAGCTTGGAAGGGACAGGTAACACTGAAGCTTTCTTT.

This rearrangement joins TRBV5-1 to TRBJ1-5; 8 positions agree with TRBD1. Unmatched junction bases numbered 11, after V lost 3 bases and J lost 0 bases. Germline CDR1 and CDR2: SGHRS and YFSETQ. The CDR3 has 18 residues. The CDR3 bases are TGCGCCAGCAGCTGGCCGGGACAGGCCCAATATAGCAATCAGCCCCAGCATTTT. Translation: CASSWPGQAQYSNQPQHF.

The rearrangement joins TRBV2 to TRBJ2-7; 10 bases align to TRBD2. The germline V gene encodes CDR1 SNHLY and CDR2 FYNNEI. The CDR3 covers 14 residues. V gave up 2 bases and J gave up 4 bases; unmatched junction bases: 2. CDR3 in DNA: TGTGCCAGCAGTGAAACTAGCGGGATGTACGAGCAGTACTTC. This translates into CASSETSGMYEQYF.

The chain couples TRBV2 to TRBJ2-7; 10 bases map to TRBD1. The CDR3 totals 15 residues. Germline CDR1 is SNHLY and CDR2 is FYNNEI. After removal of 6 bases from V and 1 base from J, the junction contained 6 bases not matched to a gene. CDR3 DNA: TGTGCCAGCAGGTCCGGGACAGGGGCATCCTACGAGCAGTACTTC. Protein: CASRSGTGASYEQYF.

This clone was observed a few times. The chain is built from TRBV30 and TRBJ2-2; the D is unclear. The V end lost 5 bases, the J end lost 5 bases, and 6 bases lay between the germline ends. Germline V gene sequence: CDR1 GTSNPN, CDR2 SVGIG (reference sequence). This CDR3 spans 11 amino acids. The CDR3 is CAWEGTGELFF. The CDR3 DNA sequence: TGTGCCTGGGAAGGGACCGGGGAGCTGTTTTTT. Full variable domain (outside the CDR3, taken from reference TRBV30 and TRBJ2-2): SQTIHQWPATLVQPVGSPLSLECTVEGTSNPNLYWYRQAAGRGLQLLFYSVGIGQISSEVPQNLSASRPQDRQFILSSKKLLLSDSGFYLCAWEGTGELFFGEGSRLTVL.

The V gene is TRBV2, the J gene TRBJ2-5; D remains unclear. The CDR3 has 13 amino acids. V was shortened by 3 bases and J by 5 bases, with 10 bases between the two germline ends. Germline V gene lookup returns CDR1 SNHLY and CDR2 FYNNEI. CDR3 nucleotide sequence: TGTGCCAGCAGTGATTATGGTTTGGAGACCCAGTACTTC. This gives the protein CASSDYGLETQYF.

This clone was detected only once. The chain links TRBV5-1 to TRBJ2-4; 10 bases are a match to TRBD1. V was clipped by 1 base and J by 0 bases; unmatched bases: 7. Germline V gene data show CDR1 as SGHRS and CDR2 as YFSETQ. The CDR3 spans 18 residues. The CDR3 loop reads CASSLRRGTGEAKNIQYF. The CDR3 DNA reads TGCGCCAGCAGCTTGAGGCGGGGGACAGGGGAAGCCAAAAACATTCAGTACTTC. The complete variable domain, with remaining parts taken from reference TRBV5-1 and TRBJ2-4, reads KAGVTQTPRYLIKTRGQQVTLSCSPISGHRSVSWYQQTPGQGLQFLFEYFSETQRNKGNFPGRFSGRQFSNSRSEMNVSTLELGDSALYLCASSLRRGTGEAKNIQYFGAGTRLSVL.

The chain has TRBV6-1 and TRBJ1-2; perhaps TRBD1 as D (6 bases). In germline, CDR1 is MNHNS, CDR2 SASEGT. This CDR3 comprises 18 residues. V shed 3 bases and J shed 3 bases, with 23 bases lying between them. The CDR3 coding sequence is TGTGCCAGCAGTGATCAGGTTTACGGGGGGCCCACGGACTATGGCTACACCTTC. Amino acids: CASSDQVYGGPTDYGYTF.

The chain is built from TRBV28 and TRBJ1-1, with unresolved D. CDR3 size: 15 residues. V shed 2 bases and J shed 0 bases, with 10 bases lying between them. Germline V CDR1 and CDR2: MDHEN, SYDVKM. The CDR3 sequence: CASSLTASMNTEAFF. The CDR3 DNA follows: TGTGCCAGCAGTTTAACGGCCAGCATGAACACTGAAGCTTTCTTT.

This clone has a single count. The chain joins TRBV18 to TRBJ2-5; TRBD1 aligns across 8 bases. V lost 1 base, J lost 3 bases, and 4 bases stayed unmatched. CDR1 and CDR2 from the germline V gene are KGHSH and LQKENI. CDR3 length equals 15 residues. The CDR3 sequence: CASSPQGQVKETQYF. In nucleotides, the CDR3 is TGTGCCAGCTCACCACAGGGACAGGTTAAAGAGACCCAGTACTTC.

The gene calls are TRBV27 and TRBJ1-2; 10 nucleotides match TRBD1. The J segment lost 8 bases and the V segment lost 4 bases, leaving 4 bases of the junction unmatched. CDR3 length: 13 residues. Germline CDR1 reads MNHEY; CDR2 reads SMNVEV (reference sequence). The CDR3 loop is CASSSLDRGGYTF. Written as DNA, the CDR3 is TGTGCCAGCAGTTCCTTGGACAGGGGGGGCTACACCTTC.

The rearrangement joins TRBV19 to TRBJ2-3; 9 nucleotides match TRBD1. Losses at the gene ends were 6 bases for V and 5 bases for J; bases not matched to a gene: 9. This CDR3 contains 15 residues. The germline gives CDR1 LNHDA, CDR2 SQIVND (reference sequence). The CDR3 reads CASSPFRGQGDTQYF. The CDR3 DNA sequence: TGTGCCAGTAGCCCCTTCCGGGGACAGGGAGATACGCAGTATTTT.

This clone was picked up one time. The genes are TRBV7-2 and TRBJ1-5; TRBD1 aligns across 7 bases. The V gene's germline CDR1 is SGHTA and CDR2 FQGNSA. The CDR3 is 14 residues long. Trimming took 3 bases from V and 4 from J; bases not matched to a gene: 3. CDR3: CASSFGTANQPQHF. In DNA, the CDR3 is TGTGCCAGCAGCTTCGGGACAGCGAATCAGCCCCAGCATTTT.

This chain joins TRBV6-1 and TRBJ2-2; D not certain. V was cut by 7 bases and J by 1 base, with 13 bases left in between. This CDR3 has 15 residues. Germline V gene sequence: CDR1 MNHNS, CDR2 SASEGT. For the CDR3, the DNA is TGTGCCAGCAAAATGTCCAGGTTGAACACCGGGGAGCTGTTTTTT. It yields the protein CASKMSRLNTGELFF.

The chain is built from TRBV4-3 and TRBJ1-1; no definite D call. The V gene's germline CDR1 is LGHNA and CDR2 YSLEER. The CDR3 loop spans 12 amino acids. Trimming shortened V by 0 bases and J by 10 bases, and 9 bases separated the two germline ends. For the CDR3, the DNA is TGCGCCAGCAGCCAAGATGGTATTCGAGCTTTCTTT. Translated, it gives CASSQDGIRAFF.

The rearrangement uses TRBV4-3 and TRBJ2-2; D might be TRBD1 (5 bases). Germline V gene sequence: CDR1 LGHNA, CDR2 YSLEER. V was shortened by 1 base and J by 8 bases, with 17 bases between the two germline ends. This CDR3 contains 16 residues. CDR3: CASSQAPHEAGGELFF. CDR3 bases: TGCGCCAGCAGCCAAGCCCCCCATGAGGCAGGGGGGGAGCTGTTTTTT.

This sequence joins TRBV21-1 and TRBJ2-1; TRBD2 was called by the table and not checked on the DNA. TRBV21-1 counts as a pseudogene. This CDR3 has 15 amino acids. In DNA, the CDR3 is TGTGCCAGCAGCACCGGGACTAGCGGCTACAATGAGCAGTTCTTC. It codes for CASSTGTSGYNEQFF.

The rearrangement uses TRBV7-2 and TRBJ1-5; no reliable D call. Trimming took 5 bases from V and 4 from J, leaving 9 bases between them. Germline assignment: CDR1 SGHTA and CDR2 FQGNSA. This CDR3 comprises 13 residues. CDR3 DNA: TGTGCCAGCAGCCTCGGACCGAATCAGCCCCAGCATTTT. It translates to CASSLGPNQPQHF.

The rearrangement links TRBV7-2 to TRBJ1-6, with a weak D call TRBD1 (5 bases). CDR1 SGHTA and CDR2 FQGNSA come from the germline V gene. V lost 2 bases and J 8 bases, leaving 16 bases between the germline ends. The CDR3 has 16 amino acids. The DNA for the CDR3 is TGTGCCAGCAGCTTATACGTCGGACGGGGCGATTCACCCCTCCACTTT. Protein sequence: CASSLYVGRGDSPLHF.

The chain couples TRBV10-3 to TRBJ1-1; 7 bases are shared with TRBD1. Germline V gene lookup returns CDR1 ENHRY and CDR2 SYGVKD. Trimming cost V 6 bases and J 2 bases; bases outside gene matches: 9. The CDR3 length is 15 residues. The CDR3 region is CAIRSPGQSNTEAFF. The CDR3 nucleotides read TGTGCCATCAGGTCCCCGGGACAGTCAAACACTGAAGCTTTCTTT.

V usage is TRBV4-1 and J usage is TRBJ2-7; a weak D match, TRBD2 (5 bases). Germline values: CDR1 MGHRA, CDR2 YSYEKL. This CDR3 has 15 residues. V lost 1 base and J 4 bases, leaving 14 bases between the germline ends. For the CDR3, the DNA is TGCGCCAGCAGCCAAGCACGGGAAGGGATTTACGAGCAGTACTTC. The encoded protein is CASSQAREGIYEQYF.

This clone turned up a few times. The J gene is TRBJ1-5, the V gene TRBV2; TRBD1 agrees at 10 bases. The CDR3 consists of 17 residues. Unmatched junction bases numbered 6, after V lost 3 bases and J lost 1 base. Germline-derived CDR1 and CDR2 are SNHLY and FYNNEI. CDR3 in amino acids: CASSEDRGAWSNQPQHF. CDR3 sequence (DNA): TGTGCCAGCAGTGAGGACAGGGGGGCGTGGAGCAATCAGCCCCAGCATTTT.

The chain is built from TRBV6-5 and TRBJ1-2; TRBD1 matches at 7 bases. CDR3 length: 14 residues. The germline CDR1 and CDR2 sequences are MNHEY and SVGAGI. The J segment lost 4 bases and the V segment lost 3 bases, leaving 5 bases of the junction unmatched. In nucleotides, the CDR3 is TGTGCCAGCAGTTATGGGGGACAGATCTATGGCTACACCTTC. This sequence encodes CASSYGGQIYGYTF.

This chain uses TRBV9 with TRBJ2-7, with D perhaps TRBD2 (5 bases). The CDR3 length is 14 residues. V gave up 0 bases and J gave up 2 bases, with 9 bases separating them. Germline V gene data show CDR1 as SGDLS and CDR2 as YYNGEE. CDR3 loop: CASSVAGIPYEQYF. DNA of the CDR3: TGTGCCAGCAGCGTAGCGGGGATCCCCTACGAGCAGTACTTC.

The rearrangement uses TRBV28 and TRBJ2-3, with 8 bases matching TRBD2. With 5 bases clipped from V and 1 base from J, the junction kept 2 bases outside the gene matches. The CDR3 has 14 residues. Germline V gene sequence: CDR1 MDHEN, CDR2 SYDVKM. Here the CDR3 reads CASSTGGGTDTQYF. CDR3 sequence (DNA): TGTGCCAGCAGTACCGGGGGGGGCACAGATACGCAGTATTTT.

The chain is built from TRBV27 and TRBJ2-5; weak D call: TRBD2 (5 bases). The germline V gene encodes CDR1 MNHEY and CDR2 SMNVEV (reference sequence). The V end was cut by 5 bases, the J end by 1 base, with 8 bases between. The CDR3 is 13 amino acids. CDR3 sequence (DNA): TGTGCCAGCAGTCTACGGGGCCAAGAGACCCAGTACTTC. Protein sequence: CASSLRGQETQYF.

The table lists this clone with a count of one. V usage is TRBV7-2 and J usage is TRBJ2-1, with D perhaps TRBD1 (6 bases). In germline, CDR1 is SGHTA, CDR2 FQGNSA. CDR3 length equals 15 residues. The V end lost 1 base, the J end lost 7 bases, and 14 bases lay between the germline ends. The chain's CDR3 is CASSLGGAGTNEQFF. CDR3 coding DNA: TGTGCCAGCAGCTTAGGAGGGGCAGGGACAAATGAGCAGTTCTTC.